This is a list of T cell receptor beta chains from one sample in a study of OX40 agonist ivuxolimab in advanced cancers. Clones were read by immunoSEQ multiplex PCR, and TCRdb kept only the in-frame ones, dropping some. The top ten clones hold around 1.6% of a sample with roughly 49,000 clones, around 80% of them seen once. This sample comprised CD4+ or CD8+ T cells sorted from blood, obtained in a trial of the OX40 agonist ivuxolimab. The source is an adult with an advanced solid tumor such as melanoma, head and neck, liver or kidney cancer. CDR3s include the opening cysteine and the closing phenylalanine or tryptophan. A D gene is named only where the DNA matches it firmly. Size is omitted from some rows. Given values are once, few, many or a class for expanded clones.

CAIRSQGIGGYTF,TGTGCCATCAGGTCACAGGGAATCGGTGGCTACACCTTC,.,TRBV10-3,TRBJ1-2,once
CASSLREFTGELFF,TGCGCCAGCAGCTTAAGAGAGTTCACCGGGGAGCTGTTTTTT,.,TRBV5-1,TRBJ2-2,.
CASSSTNQLDEQYF,TGTGCCAGCAGCTCGACAAATCAGTTGGACGAGCAGTACTTC,.,TRBV5-6,TRBJ2-7,.
CAIERDSKHNEQFF,TGTGCCATCGAGAGGGACAGTAAACACAATGAGCAGTTCTTC,TRBD1,TRBV10-3,TRBJ2-1,.
CASSFGGLFNTGELFF,TGTGCCAGCAGCTTTGGGGGACTTTTCAACACCGGGGAGCTGTTTTTT,.,TRBV7-2,TRBJ2-2,.
CASRIGTGSYEQYF,TGTGCCAGCAGGATAGGGACAGGGTCCTACGAGCAGTACTTC,TRBD1,TRBV27,TRBJ2-7,.
CSAQEGPQKEQYF,TGCAGCGCCCAGGAGGGGCCTCAAAAAGAGCAGTACTTC,.,TRBV29-1,TRBJ2-7,.
CASSLVNTGELFF,TGTGCCAGCAGCTTGGTAAACACCGGGGAGCTGTTTTTT,.,TRBV5-6,TRBJ2-2,.
CASSQDEIWAKGETQYF,TGTGCCAGCAGCCAAGATGAAATTTGGGCTAAGGGAGAGACCCAGTACTTC,.,TRBV4-2,TRBJ2-5,.
CASSPATAKNIQYF,TGCGCCAGCAGCCCTGCTACTGCCAAAAACATTCAGTACTTC,.,TRBV5-1,TRBJ2-4,.
CASSQQTGGGETQYF,TGTGCCAGCAGCCAGCAAACAGGGGGCGGAGAGACCCAGTACTTC,TRBD1,TRBV4-2,TRBJ2-5,.
CASSILTSGRGETQYF,TGTGCCAGCAGCATATTGACTAGCGGGAGGGGGGAGACCCAGTACTTC,TRBD2,TRBV5-4,TRBJ2-5,once
CASGRESQETQYF,TGTGCCAGCGGCCGGGAGTCCCAAGAGACCCAGTACTTC,.,TRBV7-4,TRBJ2-5,.
CASSLTPGYSGNTIYF,TGTGCCAGTAGTTTAACGCCGGGATACTCTGGAAACACCATATATTTT,.,TRBV19,TRBJ1-3,.
CASSLRRTYGYTF,TGTGCCAGCAGCTTGCGCCGGACCTATGGCTACACCTTC,.,TRBV4-2,TRBJ1-2,.
CSVPRGETQYF,TGCAGCGTGCCTCGGGGAGAGACCCAGTACTTC,.,TRBV29-1,TRBJ2-5,.
CASAQGVWDTEAFF,TGTGCTAGTGCCCAGGGGGTTTGGGACACTGAAGCTTTCTTT,TRBD1,TRBV12-5,TRBJ1-1,few
CASRTSGGTNTGELFF,TGCGCCAGCAGGACTAGCGGGGGGACGAACACCGGGGAGCTGTTTTTT,TRBD2,TRBV10-2,TRBJ2-2,once
CASSLVGGENTGELFF,TGTGCCAGCAGCTTAGTTGGGGGCGAGAACACCGGGGAGCTGTTTTTT,.,TRBV7-2,TRBJ2-2,few
CASSLQGYYGYTF,TGTGCCAGCAGCTTACAGGGTTACTATGGCTACACCTTC,.,TRBV7-2,TRBJ1-2,.
CSVDSALGYNEQFF,TGCAGCGTTGACAGTGCCCTGGGTTACAATGAGCAGTTCTTC,.,TRBV29-1,TRBJ2-1,few
CASNGPRDYGYTF,TGTGCCAGTAATGGGCCCAGGGACTATGGCTACACCTTC,.,TRBV19,TRBJ1-2,.